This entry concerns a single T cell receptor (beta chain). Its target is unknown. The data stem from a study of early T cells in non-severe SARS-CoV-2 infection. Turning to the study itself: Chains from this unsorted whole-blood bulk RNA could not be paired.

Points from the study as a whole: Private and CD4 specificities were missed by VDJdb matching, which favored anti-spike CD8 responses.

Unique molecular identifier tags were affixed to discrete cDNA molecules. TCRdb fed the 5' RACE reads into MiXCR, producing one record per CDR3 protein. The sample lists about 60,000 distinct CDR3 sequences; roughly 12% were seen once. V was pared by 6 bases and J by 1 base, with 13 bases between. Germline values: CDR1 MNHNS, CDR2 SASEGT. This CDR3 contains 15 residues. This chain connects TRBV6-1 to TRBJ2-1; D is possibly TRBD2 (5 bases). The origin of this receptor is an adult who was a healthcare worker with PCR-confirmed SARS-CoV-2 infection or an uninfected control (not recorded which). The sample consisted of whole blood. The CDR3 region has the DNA TGTGCCAGCAGCAGACATAGCGAGTCCTACAATGAGCAGTTCTTC. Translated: CASSRHSESYNEQFF.